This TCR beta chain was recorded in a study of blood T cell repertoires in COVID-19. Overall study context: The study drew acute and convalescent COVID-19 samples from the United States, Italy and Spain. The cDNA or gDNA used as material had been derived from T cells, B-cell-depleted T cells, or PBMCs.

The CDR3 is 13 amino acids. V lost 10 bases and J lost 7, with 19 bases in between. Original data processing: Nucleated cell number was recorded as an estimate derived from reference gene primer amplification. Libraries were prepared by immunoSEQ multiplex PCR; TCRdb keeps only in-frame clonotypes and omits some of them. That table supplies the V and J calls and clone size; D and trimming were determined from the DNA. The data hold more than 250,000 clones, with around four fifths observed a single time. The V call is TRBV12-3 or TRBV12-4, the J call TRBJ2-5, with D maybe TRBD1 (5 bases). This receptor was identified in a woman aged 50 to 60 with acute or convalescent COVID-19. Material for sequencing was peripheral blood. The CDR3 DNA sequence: TGTGCCACCGTCCGTGGGGCTCCGGGGACCCAGTACTTC. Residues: CATVRGAPGTQYF.